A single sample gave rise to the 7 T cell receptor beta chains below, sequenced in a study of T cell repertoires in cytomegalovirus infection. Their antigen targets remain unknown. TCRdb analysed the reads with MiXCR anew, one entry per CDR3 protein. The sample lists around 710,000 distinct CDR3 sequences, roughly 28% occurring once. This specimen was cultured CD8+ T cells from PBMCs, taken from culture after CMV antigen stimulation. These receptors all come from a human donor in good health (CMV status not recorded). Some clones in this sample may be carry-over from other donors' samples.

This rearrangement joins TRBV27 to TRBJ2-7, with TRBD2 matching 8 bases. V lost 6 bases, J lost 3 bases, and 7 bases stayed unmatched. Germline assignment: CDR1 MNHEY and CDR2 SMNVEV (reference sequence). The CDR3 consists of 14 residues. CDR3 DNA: TGTGCCAGCAGCCCACGGGGACTAGTCTACGAGCAGTACGTC. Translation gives CASSPRGLVYEQYV.

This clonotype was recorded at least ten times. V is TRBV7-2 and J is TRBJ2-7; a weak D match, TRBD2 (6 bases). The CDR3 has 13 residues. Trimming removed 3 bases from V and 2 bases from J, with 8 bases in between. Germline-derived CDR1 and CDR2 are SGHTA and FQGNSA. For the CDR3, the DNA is TGTGCCAGCAGCTTGGGGGGACCCTACGAGCAGTACGTC. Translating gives CASSLGGPYEQYV.

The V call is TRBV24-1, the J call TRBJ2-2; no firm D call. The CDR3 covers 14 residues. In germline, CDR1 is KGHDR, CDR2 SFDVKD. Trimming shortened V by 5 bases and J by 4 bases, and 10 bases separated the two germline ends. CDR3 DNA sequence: TGTGCCACCAGTGTCAGGTCGCCCACCGGGGAGCTGTTTTTT. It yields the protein CATSVRSPTGELFF.

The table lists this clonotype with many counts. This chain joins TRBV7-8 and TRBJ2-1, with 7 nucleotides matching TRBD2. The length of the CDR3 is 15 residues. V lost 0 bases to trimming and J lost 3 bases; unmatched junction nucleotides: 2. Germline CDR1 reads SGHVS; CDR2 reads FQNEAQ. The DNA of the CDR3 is TGTGCCAGCAGCTTAGCGGGGGGGGTCTACAATGAGCAGTTCTTC. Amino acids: CASSLAGGVYNEQFF.

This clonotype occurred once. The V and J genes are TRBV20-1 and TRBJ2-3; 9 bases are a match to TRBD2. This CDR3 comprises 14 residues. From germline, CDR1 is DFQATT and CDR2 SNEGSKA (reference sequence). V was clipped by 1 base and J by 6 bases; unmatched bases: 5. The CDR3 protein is CSARVRGGHDTQYF. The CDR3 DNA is TGCAGTGCTAGAGTGCGGGGGGGACACGATACGCAGTATTTT.

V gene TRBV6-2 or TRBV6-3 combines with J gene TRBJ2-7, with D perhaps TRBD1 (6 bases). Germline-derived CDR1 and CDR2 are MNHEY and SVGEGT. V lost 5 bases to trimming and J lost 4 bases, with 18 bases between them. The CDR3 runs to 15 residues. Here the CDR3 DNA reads TGTGCCAGCAGTGAAATCTCCGACAGGCCTTACGAGCAGTACGTC. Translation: CASSEISDRPYEQYV.

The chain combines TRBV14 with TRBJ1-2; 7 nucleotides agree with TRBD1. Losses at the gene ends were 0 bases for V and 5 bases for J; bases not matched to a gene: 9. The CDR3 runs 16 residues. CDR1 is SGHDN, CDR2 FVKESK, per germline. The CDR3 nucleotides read TGTGCCAGCAGCCAAGATCCGGGACAGCAACCATATGGCTACACCTTC. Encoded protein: CASSQDPGQQPYGYTF.